This T cell receptor beta chain derives from a study of blood T cell repertoires in COVID-19 (dated by TCRdb to about 2020). Study-wide context: The collaborator samples originated in the United States, Italy and Spain and spanned the acute and convalescent phases of COVID-19. The dataset comprised deeply sampled blood TCRbeta repertoires from subjects exposed to, actively infected with, or recovered from COVID-19. Where HLA class I and class II types were available, the types were taken from metadata supplied by the sample provider, not from assay-based typing. The samples were drawn from two sources: the first 160 participants of the ongoing ImmuneRACE study, and 1,000 to 1,500 subjects contributed by 6 global collaborators. A de-identified subject ID, COVID-19 status, age in years and sex were almost always included in the sample metadata. The repertoires were made available in a free public database intended to serve as a resource for research on the immune response to SARS-CoV-2. The prospective study material was composed of cDNA or gDNA derived from T cells, B-cell-depleted T cells, or PBMCs. General conclusions and limits of the study: Clinical and demographic metadata were provided uncurated, with the amount varying by source and participant.

From its cysteine to its phenylalanine, the CDR3 spans 14 amino acids. This entry keeps only the CDR3 DNA: 42 bases, framed from base 1. The V end gives up 3 bases and the J end 3 bases, leaving 2 bases in the junction not matched to a gene. For CDR1 and CDR2, the germline V gene lists KGHSH and LQKENI. Enrolling through a virtual design, the prospective study's participants ranged in age from about 18 to 89 years and lived across roughly 23 United States geographic areas. In the prospective study, participants were assigned to cohorts based on the clinical history participants reported in a screening survey and a study questionnaire. Recovered participants in ImmuneRACE Cohort 3 were defined as having two consecutive negative NP/OP PCR tests, clearance from a healthcare professional, or resolution of symptoms. Each participant in the prospective study had whole blood, serum and a nasopharyngeal or oropharyngeal swab collected by mobile phlebotomists. Prospective study participants could optionally give additional blood draws and questionnaires over a roughly two-month period. Before DNA extraction, blood samples from the prospective study were shipped at room temperature or frozen.

About this clone itself: No antigen is known for it. Per-base qualities were not stored, and no clone one base away is much larger. In the same sample, other DNA sequences code for this CDR3.

The immunoSEQ Assay, a bias-controlled multiplex PCR, was used to amplify TCRbeta CDR3 regions from genomic DNA. The original methods were these. The number of nucleated cells in each sample was estimated from the amplification of reference gene primers within the assay. Sequence reads were collapsed and filtered to measure the absolute abundance of every unique TCRbeta CDR3 rearrangement. Productive Simpson clonality was computed per sample as the square root of Simpson's diversity index over productive rearrangements. TCRdb mirrors the immuneACCESS table, restricted to in-frame sequences. Some clones are absent from its copies; in checked studies, under half trace to an unresolved V gene, and the reason for the others is unknown. The DNA was the basis for D and trimming; V, J and clone size are from that table. The sample table holds approximately 350,000 clones, of which approximately 92% were seen once. The top ten clonotypes cover around 1% of the sample.

Recombination linked TRBV18 to TRBJ1-5; TRBD1 lines up with 7 middle nucleotides. The specimen was PBMCs or T cells enriched from blood (not recorded which). The TCR was taken from a man between 18 and 29 years old who had recovered from COVID-19. CDR3 region: CASSPGTANQPQHF. The nucleotide sequence reads TGTGCCAGCTCACCGGGGACAGCCAATCAGCCCCAGCATTTT.